This T cell receptor beta chain was observed in a study of human T cells and chemical hapten exposure. In the study overall: Sensitization was performed using 2% DPC on a roughly 2 cm by roughly 2 cm upper inner arm skin site. Regarding the study as a whole: There were significantly more large CDR3 similarity clusters among expanded TCRs than among controls.

As regards this clonotype: Its antigen is currently unknown.

TCRdb fed the RACE reads into MiXCR, producing one record per CDR3 protein. The profile shows just over 350,000 distinct CDR3 sequences, under 6.5% of them singletons. CDR1 and CDR2 from the germline V gene are SQVTM and ANQGSEA. The J segment lost 4 bases and the V segment lost 8 bases, leaving 8 bases of the junction unmatched. CDR3 size: 13 residues. Time point given: patch test 2, 6 weeks after DPC sensitization. As for treatment: therapeutic diphenylcyclopropenone sensitization with weekly scalp DPC. This sequence joins TRBV29-1 and TRBJ2-1, with TRBD2 matching 7 bases. This receptor was taken from a young woman with alopecia areata. Some clones in this sample may be carry-over from other donors' samples. Sample: whole blood, taken in connection with sensitization to the hapten diphenylcyclopropenone (DPC). CDR3 bases: TGCAGCACCCGGGCAGCGGGGTACAATGAGCAGTTCTTC. Translated, it gives CSTRAAGYNEQFF.